The 24 T cell receptor beta chains below come from one sample, sequenced in a study of CD8+ T cells in alopecia areata. RNA, once extracted, was reverse transcribed into cDNA for use as the sequencing template. Data came from immunoSEQ multiplex PCR; TCRdb stores just in-frame clones and leaves some out. The table has a few hundred thousand clones, about 40% seen once. Treatment here: oral pan-JAK inhibitor, 5-10 mg twice daily. The specimen was CD4+ T cells sorted from blood, collected at approximately week 39, from a patient treated with tofacitinib. The receptor set was obtained from a human donor with alopecia areata.

This clone has only one observation. One base away lies a much larger clone, so this may be a sequencing read error. CDR3 in amino acids: CASRPSGANVLTF. The CDR3 region has the DNA TGTGCCAGCAGGCCCTCTGGGGCCAACGTCCTGACTTTC. J is TRBJ2-6 and V is TRBV6-5, with D uncertain. The CDR3 covers 13 residues. V was cut by 6 bases and J by 0 bases, with 3 bases left in between. CDR1 and CDR2 (germline): MNHEY, SVGAGI.

This clone was recorded once. This chain uses TRBV19 with TRBJ1-2; 8 positions match TRBD1. Germline V gene sequence: CDR1 LNHDA, CDR2 SQIVND (reference sequence). The CDR3 consists of 13 residues. Germline trimming cut 6 bases from V and 2 bases from J; bases unmatched to any gene: 2. CDR3 loop: CASRDRANYGYTF. DNA for the CDR3: TGTGCCAGTAGGGACAGGGCGAACTATGGCTACACCTTC.

The sample holds a few counts of this clone. This chain joins TRBV11-2 and TRBJ2-3; D might be TRBD1 (6 bases). The V end lost 4 bases, the J end lost 0 bases, and 14 bases lay between the germline ends. Germline-derived CDR1 and CDR2 are SGHAT and FQNNGV. CDR3 length: 16 amino acids. The CDR3 DNA is TGTGCCAGCAGCTCACAAAGGACAGTTAGCACAGATACGCAGTATTTT. Its translation is CASSSQRTVSTDTQYF.

The V gene is TRBV7-8, the J gene TRBJ2-3; 13 nucleotides align to TRBD2. Trimming took 4 bases from V and 1 from J; bases not matched to a gene: 2. Germline values: CDR1 SGHVS, CDR2 FQNEAQ. The CDR3 contains 16 residues. In nucleotides, the CDR3 is TGTGCCAGCAGCTCCGGACTAGCGGGAGGCACAGATACGCAGTATTTT. It is translated as CASSSGLAGGTDTQYF.

The genes are TRBV7-8 and TRBJ2-1, with 12 nucleotides matching TRBD2. This CDR3 comprises 17 residues. Trimming took 6 bases from V and 4 from J; bases not matched to a gene: 10. The germline gives CDR1 SGHVS, CDR2 FQNEAQ. For the CDR3, the DNA is TGTGCCAGCAGTCGACTACTAGCGGGAGGTTCATACAATGAGCAGTTCTTC. Protein: CASSRLLAGGSYNEQFF. The full variable domain, its missing parts supplied by reference TRBV7-8 and TRBJ2-1, is GAGVSQSPRYKVAKRGQDVALRCDPISGHVSLFWYQQALGQGPEFLTYFQNEAQLDKSGLPSDRFFAERPEGSVSTLKIQRTQQEDSAVYLCASSRLLAGGSYNEQFFGPGTRLTVL.

This clone was recorded a few times. The chain couples TRBV6-5 to TRBJ2-2; D is uncertain. The CDR3 is 12 residues long. Germline assignment: CDR1 MNHEY and CDR2 SVGAGI. V dropped 4 bases and J dropped 3 bases, with 3 bases sitting between them. CDR3 protein: CASSLYTGELFF. The CDR3 bases are TGTGCCAGCAGTTTATACACCGGGGAGCTGTTTTTT.

By frequency in the sample, this clone is medium-sized (0.01 to 0.1%). This chain joins TRBV11-1 and TRBJ2-2; D possibly corresponds to TRBD1 (6 bases). This CDR3 has 16 amino acids. Per the germline V gene, CDR1 is SGHAT and CDR2 is FQDESV (reference sequence). Between the trimmed V and J ends, which lost 4 bases and 1 base, there was a span of 13 bases. The CDR3 DNA sequence: TGTGCCAGCAGCTCATCGGGACAACAGAACACCGGGGAGCTGTTTTTT. Residues: CASSSSGQQNTGELFF.

The rearrangement uses TRBV30 and TRBJ1-1; D gene uncertain. CDR3 length equals 16 residues. CDR1 GTSNPN and CDR2 SVGIG come from the germline V gene (reference sequence). Trimming cost V 1 base and J 5 bases, with 20 bases left between them. The CDR3 nucleotides are TGTGCCTGGAGTGCCCTATCCCGGGCCCGGGGAACTGAAGCTTTCTTT. Translated, it gives CAWSALSRARGTEAFF.

The V gene is TRBV28, the J gene TRBJ1-2, with D possibly TRBD1 on 5 matching bases. The CDR3 spans 14 residues. Germline V gives CDR1 MDHEN, CDR2 SYDVKM. Trimming pared 3 bases from V and 3 bases from J, leaving 11 bases between. The CDR3 DNA sequence: TGTGCCAGCAGTTTGGGGACCCCCTACTATGGCTACACCTTC. The encoded protein is CASSLGTPYYGYTF.

The V and J genes are TRBV25-1 and TRBJ1-1; D not resolved. CDR3 length: 14 residues. The germline V gene encodes CDR1 MGHDK and CDR2 SYGVNS. Trimming took 5 bases from V and 2 from J, leaving 12 bases between them. The CDR3, as DNA: TGTGCCAGCAGTCCCCGACGGGGTAACACTGAAGCTTTCTTT. Translation: CASSPRRGNTEAFF.

The J gene is TRBJ2-4, the V gene TRBV7-2, with D possibly matching TRBD2 (6 bases). V lost 7 bases to trimming and J lost 0 bases, with 13 bases between them. Germline V gene lookup returns CDR1 SGHTA and CDR2 FQGNSA. This CDR3 comprises 15 residues. As DNA, the CDR3 is TGTGCCAGCACGGGGGAGGTCGTAGCCAAAAACATTCAGTACTTC. Its protein is CASTGEVVAKNIQYF. Looking up the rest from reference TRBV7-2 and TRBJ2-4 gives the full variable domain: GAGVSQSPSNKVTEKGKDVELRCDPISGHTALYWYRQSLGQGLEFLIYFQGNSAPDKSGLPSDRFSAERTGGSVSTLTIQRTQQEDSAVYLCASTGEVVAKNIQYFGAGTRLSVL.

The CDR3 here is CASSREGRSNQPQHF. CDR3 coding DNA: TGTGCCAGCAGCCGCGAGGGCCGGAGCAATCAGCCCCAGCATTTT. This chain connects TRBV7-9 to TRBJ1-5, with D unclear. This CDR3 spans 15 amino acids. Germline CDR1 reads SEHNR; CDR2 reads FQNEAQ (reference sequence). V lost 5 bases, J lost 1 base, and 12 bases lay in between.

This chain links TRBV30 with TRBJ2-5, with 9 bases that match TRBD1. With 7 bases clipped from V and 0 bases from J, the junction kept 18 bases outside the gene matches. From germline, CDR1 is GTSNPN and CDR2 SVGIG (reference sequence). CDR3 length: 18 residues. The CDR3 region is CAYTTGTGTLGYQETQYF. In nucleotides, the CDR3 is TGTGCCTACACTACCGGGACAGGGACCCTAGGATACCAAGAGACCCAGTACTTC.

The count of this clone is one. The rearrangement links TRBV7-2 to TRBJ1-5, with D hard to call. The CDR3 length is 14 residues. The germline V and J ends were trimmed by 4 bases and 2 bases, with 9 bases remaining between them. The V gene's germline CDR1 is SGHTA and CDR2 FQGNSA. The CDR3 loop is CASSSMTGNQPQHF. CDR3 coding DNA: TGTGCCAGCAGCTCCATGACGGGCAATCAGCCCCAGCATTTT.

This clone was counted a few times. This chain uses TRBV15 with TRBJ2-2; 7 nucleotides align to TRBD1. The CDR3 loop spans 13 amino acids. Trimming at V came to 5 bases and at J to 8 bases, leaving 5 bases not matched to a gene. CDR1 and CDR2 from the germline V gene are LNHNV and YYDKDF (reference sequence). CDR3 DNA: TGTGCCACCAGCCAGCACAGGGGTGGGGAGCTGTTTTTT. This translates into CATSQHRGGELFF.

The chain carries TRBV5-4 and TRBJ2-5; 11 nucleotides align to TRBD1. V dropped 4 bases and J dropped 5; count of bases not matched to a gene: 7. Per the germline V gene, CDR1 is SGHNT and CDR2 is YYREEE (reference sequence). The CDR3 loop spans 15 amino acids. This CDR3 is CASSVGQGAQETQYF. In DNA form, the CDR3 reads TGTGCCAGCAGCGTTGGACAGGGGGCGCAGGAGACCCAGTACTTC.

J is TRBJ2-1 and V is TRBV7-3, with 9 positions matching TRBD2. Per germline, CDR1 SGHTA and CDR2 FQGTGA. This CDR3 region has 15 residues. V gave up 5 bases and J gave up 9 bases; unmatched junction bases: 11. For the CDR3, the DNA is TGTGCCAGCAGCCATAGGGCTAGCGGGATAGGTGAGCAGTTCTTC. Translated: CASSHRASGIGEQFF.

The chain is built from TRBV9 and TRBJ2-2, with a possible D match to TRBD2 (5 bases). V dropped 0 bases and J dropped 2 bases, with 11 bases sitting between them. The CDR3 is 16 residues long. The germline V gene encodes CDR1 SGDLS and CDR2 YYNGEE. The CDR3 sequence: CASSVGIATNTGELFF. In DNA, the CDR3 is TGTGCCAGCAGCGTAGGTATAGCGACTAACACCGGGGAGCTGTTTTTT.

The table lists this clone with a few counts. The chain joins TRBV28 to TRBJ2-7; D not certain. The CDR3 is 13 amino acids. With 2 bases removed from V and 3 bases from J, the gap between germline ends came to 8 bases. From germline, CDR1 is MDHEN and CDR2 SYDVKM. The CDR3 region has the DNA TGTGCCAGCAGTTTAACGACCCTCTACGAGCAGTACTTC. It codes for CASSLTTLYEQYF.

This sequence joins TRBV7-6 and TRBJ1-4; D perhaps matches TRBD1 (6 bases). Germline V CDR1 and CDR2: SGHVS, FNYEAQ. CDR3 length: 15 amino acids. Trimming took 5 bases from V and 0 from J, leaving 10 bases between them. The CDR3 region has the DNA TGTGCCAGCAGCACAACAGGGACAACTAATGAAAAACTGTTTTTT. This gives the protein CASSTTGTTNEKLFF.

The sample holds a few counts of this clone. The chain has TRBV14 and TRBJ2-2, with 7 bases identical to TRBD2. This CDR3 comprises 17 residues. With 2 bases clipped from V and 0 bases from J, the junction kept 6 bases outside the gene matches. From germline, CDR1 is SGHDN and CDR2 FVKESK. CDR3 DNA sequence: TGTGCCAGCAGCCAAAGGTACGGGAGGACGAACACCGGGGAGCTGTTTTTT. This codes for CASSQRYGRTNTGELFF.

The rearrangement joins TRBV9 to TRBJ2-1, with TRBD2 as a possible D gene (8 bases). The CDR3 extends over 16 amino acids. The ends were cut back, 0 bases at V and 10 bases at J, with 20 bases in the middle. CDR1 SGDLS and CDR2 YYNGEE come from the germline V gene. The CDR3 DNA is TGTGCCAGCAGCGTAGCAGTTCCGGGAGGGGGCGAGGAGCAGTTCTTC. Residues: CASSVAVPGGGEEQFF.

This clone came up a few times. The chain uses TRBV19 and TRBJ1-1; the D gene is possibly TRBD1 (5 bases). Between the trimmed V and J ends, which lost 4 bases and 5 bases, there was a span of 17 bases. CDR3 size: 15 residues. Germline-derived CDR1 and CDR2 are LNHDA and SQIVND (reference sequence). The CDR3 DNA reads TGTGCCAGTAGTACGCAGGGCCCCCGGGAAACTGAAGCTTTCTTT. Residues: CASSTQGPRETEAFF.

The rearrangement uses TRBV4-1 and TRBJ1-2; possibly TRBD1 for D (6 bases). The CDR3 is 14 residues long. Trimming cost V 4 bases and J 5 bases, with 14 bases left between them. Germline values: CDR1 MGHRA, CDR2 YSYEKL. The CDR3 reads CASSPTDRPYGYTF. The CDR3, as DNA: TGCGCCAGCAGCCCCACAGACAGGCCTTATGGCTACACCTTC.